The 15 T cell receptor beta chains presented below share a single source sample, sequenced in a study of T cells in Graves' hyperthyroidism and ophthalmopathy. TCR beta CDR3 regions were amplified from RNA transcripts. RT-PCR in the first round (using the HTBI primer set) targeted the TCR CDR3. TCRdb processed the multiplex PCR reads anew with MiXCR; each CDR3 protein has one entry. The sample carries some 400,000 distinct CDR3 sequences, about a fifth recorded once. Sequenced input: blood. These receptor sequences come from a young woman with Graves' hyperthyroidism.

This clonotype was counted at least ten times. The chain uses TRBV7-8 and TRBJ1-1; D remains ambiguous. Germline-derived CDR1 and CDR2 are SGHVS and FQNEAQ. V lost 7 bases and J lost 3, with 15 bases in between. CDR3 length equals 14 residues. This CDR3 is CASIFSLADTEAFF. CDR3 DNA sequence: TGTGCCAGCATCTTTAGCCTTGCCGACACTGAAGCTTTCTTT.

In its sample, this clonotype was seen many times. The gene calls are TRBV7-8 and TRBJ2-7, with a possible D match to TRBD1 (5 bases). Deletions cut 3 bases from V and 3 bases from J, with 21 bases between. The CDR3 has 17 amino acids. Looked up from germline, CDR1 is SGHVS and CDR2 is FQNEAQ. As DNA, the CDR3 is TGTGCCAGCAGCTTCCTCCCAGTGAGGCAGGGTTACTACGAGCAGTACTTC. Protein: CASSFLPVRQGYYEQYF.

Many counts were recorded for this clonotype. The chain carries TRBV18 and TRBJ1-2; the D gene is possibly TRBD1 (5 bases). Trimming removed 6 bases at V and 5 bases at J, with 13 bases between. Germline assignment: CDR1 KGHSH and CDR2 LQKENI. The CDR3 is made up of 13 amino acids. DNA for the CDR3: TGTGCCAGCTCGTCTGAGGGGACTTATGGCTACACCTTC. Translating gives CASSSEGTYGYTF. The whole variable domain, remainder taken from reference TRBV18 and TRBJ1-2, is NAGVMQNPRHLVRRRGQEARLRCSPMKGHSHVYWYRQLPEEGLKFMVYLQKENIIDESGMPKERFSAEFPKEGPSILRIQQVVRGDSAAYFCASSSEGTYGYTFGSGTRLTVV.

In its sample, this clonotype was seen many times. The CDR3, as DNA: TGTGCCAGCAGCTTAGGATCGGCTACTCTGAACACTGAAGCTTTCTTT. Its protein is CASSLGSATLNTEAFF. The V call is TRBV7-9, the J call TRBJ1-1; D call uncertain. The CDR3 is 16 residues long. Trimming removed 1 base at V and 0 bases at J, with 12 bases between. The germline V gene has CDR1 SEHNR and CDR2 FQNEAQ (reference sequence).

The rearrangement joins TRBV6-1 to TRBJ2-5, with 11 nucleotides matching TRBD2. The germline V gene has CDR1 MNHNS and CDR2 SASEGT. This CDR3 comprises 16 residues. Losses at the gene ends were 2 bases for V and 1 base for J; bases not matched to a gene: 3. CDR3 protein: CASSELAGGPQETQYF. CDR3 DNA: TGTGCCAGCAGTGAACTAGCGGGGGGCCCCCAAGAGACCCAGTACTTC.

This sequence joins TRBV6-1 and TRBJ1-6; the D is unclear. The CDR3 has 14 amino acids. The V end was cut by 2 bases, the J end by 8 bases, with 10 bases between. Per the germline V gene, CDR1 is MNHNS and CDR2 is SASEGT. This chain's CDR3 is CASSELGGYSPLHF. The CDR3 nucleotides read TGTGCCAGCAGTGAATTAGGAGGATATTCACCCCTCCACTTT.

Remarks on this clonotype: At one end, the junction sequence differs from germline, possibly due to a read error. The chain combines TRBV19 with TRBJ2-7, with D unclear. The CDR3 is 9 residues long. From germline, CDR1 is LNHDA and CDR2 SQIVND (reference sequence). CDR3 loop: CASIRPRNF. Here the CDR3 DNA reads TGTGCCAGTATTCGGCCTCGAAACTTC.

The J gene is TRBJ1-1, the V gene TRBV11-1, with no clear D. V gave up 2 bases and J gave up 1 base, with 23 bases separating them. CDR3 length equals 19 residues. Per the germline V gene, CDR1 is SGHAT and CDR2 is FQDESV (reference sequence). The CDR3 here is CASSLIPYDMKTGNTEAFF. Here the CDR3 DNA reads TGTGCCAGCAGCTTAATTCCTTACGACATGAAGACGGGGAACACTGAAGCTTTCTTT.

This clonotype was observed at least ten times. CDR3 residues: CASSGTGRVYEQYF. CDR3 DNA sequence: TGTGCCAGCAGCGGGACAGGGCGGGTCTACGAGCAGTACTTC. The chain uses TRBV11-2 and TRBJ2-7, with 9 bases matching TRBD1. The CDR3 loop spans 14 amino acids. Germline V gene data show CDR1 as SGHAT and CDR2 as FQNNGV. The J segment lost 3 bases and the V segment lost 5 bases, leaving 5 bases of the junction unmatched.

This rearrangement joins TRBV5-6 to TRBJ1-4; TRBD1 matches at 7 bases. Trimming cost V 2 bases and J 4 bases; bases outside gene matches: 2. The CDR3 totals 14 residues. The V gene's germline CDR1 is SGHDT and CDR2 YYEEEE. Here the CDR3 reads CASSFGTVNEKLFF. The CDR3 DNA reads TGTGCCAGCAGCTTCGGGACAGTTAATGAAAAACTGTTTTTT.

This clonotype was observed at least ten times. The CDR3 DNA reads as TGTGCCAGCACGCGGACCGTTGGAAACACCATATATTTT. Protein sequence: CASTRTVGNTIYF. The chain has TRBV2 and TRBJ1-3, with no clear D. The CDR3 has 13 amino acids. V shed 7 bases and J shed 3 bases, with 10 bases lying between them. The germline gives CDR1 SNHLY, CDR2 FYNNEI.

Many counts were recorded for this clonotype. The genes are TRBV29-1 and TRBJ1-1; 7 bases align to TRBD1. Losses at the gene ends were 3 bases for V and 6 bases for J; bases not matched to a gene: 1. Germline V CDR1 and CDR2: SQVTM, ANQGSEA. CDR3 size: 11 residues. The CDR3 region has the DNA TGCAGCGTTGACAGGGGGTCTGAAGCTTTCTTT. Amino acid sequence: CSVDRGSEAFF.

In its sample, this clonotype was seen many times. The chain couples TRBV30 to TRBJ1-2; D unclear. With 0 bases removed from V and 3 bases from J, the gap between germline ends came to 11 bases. This CDR3 has 14 amino acids. The germline CDR1 and CDR2 sequences are GTSNPN and SVGIG (reference sequence). Here the CDR3 reads CAWSVRRGYYGYTF. CDR3 sequence (DNA): TGTGCCTGGAGTGTACGGCGGGGATACTATGGCTACACCTTC.

This clonotype was counted ten times or more. V is TRBV12-3 or TRBV12-4 and J is TRBJ2-7; a possible D gene is TRBD1 (6 bases). CDR3 size: 14 residues. Trimming removed 8 bases from V and 2 bases from J, with 16 bases in between. CDR3 bases: TGTGCCAGCGGGTCAACAGGGTCGGCCTACGAGCAGTACTTC. Protein: CASGSTGSAYEQYF.

This clonotype was seen at least ten times. V gene TRBV20-1 combines with J gene TRBJ2-7; D is tentatively TRBD1 or TRBD2 (5 bases each). V gave up 3 bases and J gave up 2 bases, with 8 bases separating them. Germline lookup yields CDR1 DFQATT and CDR2 SNEGSKA (reference sequence). The CDR3 totals 12 residues. Here the CDR3 DNA reads TGCAGTGCTAGGGGGGTTACCTACGAGCAGTACTTC. Encoded protein: CSARGVTYEQYF.